These 26 T cell receptor beta chains were sequenced from one sample in a study of neurological immune-mediated disorders. TCRdb reprocessed the 5' RACE reads via MiXCR and lists one record per CDR3 protein. The sample yields about 24,000 distinct CDR3 sequences, 6.5% to 8.5% seen once. The specimen was PBMCs. Receptors originate from a woman aged 40 to 50 in good health.

This clonotype appeared a few times. The rearrangement joins TRBV28 to TRBJ2-7; 7 nucleotides match TRBD1. Germline V CDR1 and CDR2: MDHEN, SYDVKM. The trim removed 6 bases at V and 5 bases at J, leaving 13 bases unmatched. The CDR3 length is 15 residues. The CDR3 is CASRSFDREGDEQYF. The DNA of the CDR3 is TGTGCCAGCAGGAGTTTCGACAGGGAAGGCGACGAGCAGTACTTC. The whole variable domain, remainder taken from reference TRBV28 and TRBJ2-7, is DVKVTQSSRYLVKRTGEKVFLECVQDMDHENMFWYRQDPGLGLRLIYFSYDVKMKEKGDIPEGYSVSREKKERFSLILESASTNQTSMYLCASRSFDREGDEQYFGPGTRLTVT.

The chain recombines TRBV7-2 with TRBJ2-5, with D hard to call. Per the germline V gene, CDR1 is SGHTA and CDR2 is FQGNSA. The ends were cut back, 1 base at V and 3 bases at J, with 9 bases in the middle. The CDR3 is made up of 14 amino acids. The CDR3 bases are TGTGCCAGCAGCTTAGACTTCTCAAAAGAGACCCAGTACTTC. This encodes CASSLDFSKETQYF.

This clonotype was found many times. J is TRBJ2-2 and V is TRBV20-1; D unresolved. Germline lookup yields CDR1 DFQATT and CDR2 SNEGSKA (reference sequence). V was clipped by 2 bases and J by 5 bases, with 9 bases between them. This CDR3 is 13 amino acids long. This chain's CDR3 is CSARFMGTGELFF. The CDR3 bases are TGCAGTGCTAGATTCATGGGAACCGGGGAGCTGTTTTTT.

At least ten counts were recorded for this clonotype. The V call is TRBV13, the J call TRBJ2-7; TRBD2 matches 9 bases. V dropped 5 bases and J dropped 6; count of bases not matched to a gene: 8. The CDR3 is made up of 14 amino acids. Looked up from germline, CDR1 is PRHDT and CDR2 is FYEKMQ (reference sequence). For the CDR3, the DNA is TGTGCCAGCAGCATGACGGGACTAGCTAGCGAGCAGTACTTC. Encoded protein: CASSMTGLASEQYF.

This clonotype was recorded many times. The CDR3: CASSLGRVYGYTF. CDR3 in DNA: TGTGCCAGCAGTTTGGGCAGGGTCTATGGCTACACCTTC. The chain joins TRBV6-5 to TRBJ1-2; possibly TRBD1 for D (5 bases). The ends were cut back, 4 bases at V and 4 bases at J, with 10 bases in the middle. The CDR3 covers 13 residues. Germline CDR1 is MNHEY and CDR2 is SVGAGI.

In its sample, this clonotype was seen many times. The chain combines TRBV5-1 with TRBJ2-7, with a tentative D call TRBD1 (6 bases). Per the germline V gene, CDR1 is SGHRS and CDR2 is YFSETQ. This CDR3 spans 14 amino acids. V dropped 0 bases and J dropped 5 bases, with 12 bases sitting between them. As DNA, the CDR3 is TGCGCCAGCAGCTTGGCAGGGGAACGGAACGAGCAGTACTTC. It encodes CASSLAGERNEQYF.

This clonotype was recorded at least ten times. This chain joins TRBV3-1 and TRBJ2-2; D is uncertain. The V gene lost 2 bases and the J gene lost 4 bases, with 8 bases spanning the gap. This CDR3 has 14 amino acids. CDR1 and CDR2 (germline): LGHDT, YNNKEL (reference sequence). The chain's CDR3 is CASSQKSGTGELFF. CDR3 sequence (DNA): TGTGCCAGCAGCCAAAAGTCCGGCACCGGGGAGCTGTTTTTT.

This clonotype was seen repeatedly, ten times or more. This chain links TRBV7-2 with TRBJ2-7; D ambiguous. Germline V gene data show CDR1 as SGHTA and CDR2 as FQGNSA. V gave up 2 bases and J gave up 3 bases, with 11 bases separating them. This CDR3 region has 14 residues. The CDR3 DNA sequence: TGTGCCAGCAGCTTACACGCGGCAGACTACGAGCAGTACTTC. Its translation is CASSLHAADYEQYF.

This clonotype has a count of ten or more. The chain combines TRBV5-5 with TRBJ2-1, with 8 nucleotides matching TRBD2. This CDR3 contains 16 residues. The germline V gene has CDR1 SGHKS and CDR2 YYEKEE (reference sequence). Trimming cost V 0 bases and J 7 bases; bases outside gene matches: 9. This CDR3 reads CASSLVGGAASNEQFF. CDR3 nucleotides: TGTGCCAGCAGCTTGGTCGGGGGGGCCGCGTCAAATGAGCAGTTCTTC. Looking up the rest from reference TRBV5-5 and TRBJ2-1 gives the full variable domain: DAGVTQSPTHLIKTRGQQVTLRCSPISGHKSVSWYQQVLGQGPQFIFQYYEKEERGRGNFPDRFSARQFPNYSSELNVNALLLGDSALYLCASSLVGGAASNEQFFGPGTRLTVL.

This clonotype was found many times. This sequence joins TRBV4-3 and TRBJ2-1; 8 bases map to TRBD1. Germline V lookup: CDR1 LGHNA, CDR2 YSLEER. The CDR3 is 16 residues long. The J segment lost 8 bases and the V segment lost 3 bases, leaving 12 bases of the junction unmatched. In DNA, the CDR3 is TGCGCCAGCAGCCACTACGCCGGACAGGGTGTCTATGAGCAGTTCTTC. Protein: CASSHYAGQGVYEQFF.

Within the sample, this clonotype is medium-sized. This chain links TRBV10-3 with TRBJ1-4; D uncertain. Germline V CDR1 and CDR2: ENHRY, SYGVKD. The CDR3 is 12 amino acids. V lost 4 bases to trimming and J lost 6 bases, with 6 bases between them. CDR3 DNA sequence: TGTGCCATCAGTGCCCAGGATGAAAAACTGTTTTTT. Protein product: CAISAQDEKLFF.

In this sample, this clonotype turned up many times. V usage is TRBV20-1 and J usage is TRBJ1-4; D may be TRBD1 (5 bases). Germline CDR1 and CDR2: DFQATT and SNEGSKA (reference sequence). The V end lost 5 bases, the J end lost 3 bases, and 10 bases lay between the germline ends. The CDR3 runs to 13 residues. The CDR3 sequence: CSAWGEANEKLFF. For the CDR3, the DNA is TGCAGTGCTTGGGGGGAAGCTAATGAAAAACTGTTTTTT.

This clonotype is medium-sized by share. The chain has TRBV5-1 and TRBJ1-1; D possibly corresponds to TRBD1 (5 bases). CDR1 and CDR2 (germline): SGHRS, YFSETQ. V lost 3 bases to trimming and J lost 0 bases, with 9 bases between them. The CDR3 has 14 residues. Written as DNA, the CDR3 is TGCGCCAGCAGCTCGAGGGACCTGAACACTGAAGCTTTCTTT. Translating it yields CASSSRDLNTEAFF.

This clonotype occurred many times. This chain connects TRBV20-1 to TRBJ2-1; 10 bases fit TRBD2. Trimming cost V 6 bases and J 5 bases; bases outside gene matches: 7. Germline values: CDR1 DFQATT, CDR2 SNEGSKA (reference sequence). The CDR3 is made up of 14 amino acids. The CDR3 DNA is TGCAGTGCAAGAATCGGACTAGCGGACAATGAGCAGTTCTTC. Protein: CSARIGLADNEQFF.

Many counts were recorded for this clonotype. The V gene is TRBV6-2 or TRBV6-3, the J gene TRBJ2-7; possibly TRBD1 for D (6 bases). The CDR3 sequence is 14 residues long. Germline CDR1 reads MNHEY; CDR2 reads SVGEGT. V was trimmed by 1 base and J by 6 bases, leaving 13 bases between them. The CDR3 loop reads CASSYWSGQSEQYF. The CDR3 DNA reads as TGTGCCAGCAGTTACTGGTCTGGACAGAGCGAGCAGTACTTC.

In its sample, this clonotype ranks as medium-sized. This chain joins TRBV7-2 and TRBJ2-7, with 10 nucleotides matching TRBD1. This CDR3 is built from 14 residues. V trimming: 9 bases; J trimming: 2 bases; junction bases outside the gene matches: 7. CDR1 SGHTA and CDR2 FQGNSA come from the germline V gene. The CDR3 here is CASTRDRGPYEQYF. The DNA of the CDR3 is TGTGCCAGTACCCGGGACAGGGGTCCCTACGAGCAGTACTTC. The whole variable domain, remainder taken from reference TRBV7-2 and TRBJ2-7, is GAGVSQSPSNKVTEKGKDVELRCDPISGHTALYWYRQSLGQGLEFLIYFQGNSAPDKSGLPSDRFSAERTGGSVSTLTIQRTQQEDSAVYLCASTRDRGPYEQYFGPGTRLTVT.

This clonotype was seen at least ten times. The gene calls are TRBV7-2 and TRBJ1-5, with 12 bases that match TRBD1. The V gene's germline CDR1 is SGHTA and CDR2 FQGNSA. CDR3 size: 16 residues. V was clipped by 5 bases and J by 8 bases; unmatched bases: 10. The CDR3 sequence is CASSPGQGAAREPQHF. CDR3 bases: TGTGCCAGCAGCCCGGGACAGGGGGCGGCCAGGGAGCCCCAGCATTTT.

Ten or more counts support this clonotype. The chain has TRBV28 and TRBJ1-5, with 7 bases that match TRBD1. Per germline, CDR1 MDHEN and CDR2 SYDVKM. Losses at the gene ends were 2 bases for V and 7 bases for J; bases not matched to a gene: 5. The CDR3 has 14 residues. As DNA, the CDR3 is TGTGCCAGCAGTTTAGGACAGGCACGACAGCCCCAGCATTTT. Translating it yields CASSLGQARQPQHF.

This clonotype was observed many times. V is TRBV6-5 and J is TRBJ1-6; D ambiguous. Germline lookup yields CDR1 MNHEY and CDR2 SVGAGI. CDR3 length: 14 amino acids. The V gene lost 6 bases and the J gene lost 4 bases, with 10 bases spanning the gap. CDR3 coding DNA: TGTGCCAGCAGCACCGGACGATATAATTCACCCCTCCACTTT. This gives the protein CASSTGRYNSPLHF.

This clonotype was seen repeatedly, ten times or more. The chain recombines TRBV12-3 or TRBV12-4 with TRBJ2-7, with D possibly matching TRBD2 (5 bases). The CDR3 contains 15 residues. Between the trimmed V and J ends, which lost 3 bases and 2 bases, there was a span of 14 bases. This CDR3 reads CASSFSSGNAYEQYF. The CDR3 region has the DNA TGTGCCAGCAGTTTTTCCAGCGGAAACGCCTACGAGCAGTACTTC.

At least ten counts were recorded for this clonotype. The chain uses TRBV24-1 and TRBJ2-2; 7 bases line up with TRBD1. CDR3 length: 14 amino acids. Trimming at V came to 7 bases and at J to 3 bases, leaving 4 bases not matched to a gene. The germline V gene has CDR1 KGHDR and CDR2 SFDVKD. The CDR3 is CATRGQADTGELFF. For the CDR3, the DNA is TGTGCCACCAGAGGACAGGCGGACACCGGGGAGCTGTTTTTT.

This clonotype came up many times. This chain links TRBV29-1 with TRBJ2-5; weak D call: TRBD1 (6 bases). CDR3 length equals 13 residues. V was clipped by 2 bases and J by 2 bases, with 9 bases between them. Germline V gene sequence: CDR1 SQVTM, CDR2 ANQGSEA. As DNA, the CDR3 is TGCAGCGTTGAAAGGGGGACACAAGAGACCCAGTACTTC. This codes for CSVERGTQETQYF.

This clonotype was found many times. This chain uses TRBV21-1 with TRBJ2-7; the table assigns TRBD1, which was not confirmed against the DNA. TRBV21-1 is designated a pseudogene. CDR3 length: 12 amino acids. CDR3 DNA: TGTGCCAGCAGCACCAGACAGTACGAGCAGTACTTC. It encodes CASSTRQYEQYF.

This clonotype has at least ten counts. The chain joins TRBV3-1 to TRBJ2-7; 11 nucleotides agree with TRBD2. CDR3 size: 15 residues. Germline V gene lookup returns CDR1 LGHDT and CDR2 YNNKEL (reference sequence). Trimming took 7 bases from V and 3 from J; bases not matched to a gene: 8. CDR3 in DNA: TGTGCCAGCACCCTTATGACTAGCGGGAACTACGAGCAGTACTTC. Translation gives CASTLMTSGNYEQYF.

This clonotype came up many times. The CDR3 here is CASSLGLAMQETQYF. The CDR3 DNA sequence: TGTGCCAGCTCGTTGGGACTAGCGATGCAAGAGACCCAGTACTTC. V usage is TRBV18 and J usage is TRBJ2-5, with 10 bases identical to TRBD2. CDR3 length: 15 residues. In germline, CDR1 is KGHSH, CDR2 LQKENI. Trimming took 6 bases from V and 2 from J; bases not matched to a gene: 6.

The table lists this clonotype with many counts. CDR3 DNA sequence: TGTGCCAGCGTCCCCTGGGCGGGAGTTGGAAACATTCAGTACTTC. Translated: CASVPWAGVGNIQYF. The V call is TRBV7-2, the J call TRBJ2-4; 7 bases line up with TRBD2. The junction had 13 bases not matched to a gene; V was cut back by 8 bases and J by 6 bases. Germline CDR1 SGHTA, CDR2 FQGNSA. This CDR3 comprises 15 residues.